This T cell receptor (beta chain) was sequenced for a study of T cell changes during pregnancy in multiple sclerosis. Per germline, CDR1 MDHEN and CDR2 SYDVKM. With V trimmed by 4 bases and J by 4 bases, 5 bases remained unmatched. CDR3 length equals 15 residues. Here immunoSEQ multiplex PCR was the method, and the copy in TCRdb shows in-frame clones only, minus some. Here the sample spans just over 80,000 clones, around 96% being singletons. This clonotype was sampled from a female donor with multiple sclerosis, enrolled in a pregnancy study. The chain carries TRBV28 and TRBJ2-7; 12 bases fit TRBD2. Here the sequenced sample was peripheral blood, taken in the second trimester of pregnancy. CDR3: CASSSTSGRVYEQYF. The DNA of the CDR3 is TGTGCCAGCAGTTCGACTAGCGGGAGAGTATACGAGCAGTACTTC.